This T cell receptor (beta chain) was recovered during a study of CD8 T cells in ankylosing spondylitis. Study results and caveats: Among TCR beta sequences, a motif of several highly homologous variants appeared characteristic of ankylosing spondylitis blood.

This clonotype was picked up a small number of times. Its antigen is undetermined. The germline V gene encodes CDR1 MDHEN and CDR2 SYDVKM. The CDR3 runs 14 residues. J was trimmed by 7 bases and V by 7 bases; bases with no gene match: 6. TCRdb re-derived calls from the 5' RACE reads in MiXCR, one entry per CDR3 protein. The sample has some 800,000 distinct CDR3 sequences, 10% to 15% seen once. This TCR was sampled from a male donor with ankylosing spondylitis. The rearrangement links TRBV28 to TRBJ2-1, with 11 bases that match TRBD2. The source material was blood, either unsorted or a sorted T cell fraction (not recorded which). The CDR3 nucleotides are TGTGCCAGCAATCGACTAGCGGGGCTAAATGAGCAGTTCTTC. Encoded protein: CASNRLAGLNEQFF. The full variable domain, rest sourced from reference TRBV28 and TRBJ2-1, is DVKVTQSSRYLVKRTGEKVFLECVQDMDHENMFWYRQDPGLGLRLIYFSYDVKMKEKGDIPEGYSVSREKKERFSLILESASTNQTSMYLCASNRLAGLNEQFFGPGTRLTVL.